This record concerns one TCR beta chain sequence. Its antigen is as yet unknown. This sample is part of a study of Ad26.COV2.S vaccination and SARS-CoV-2 variants. Study results and caveats: Measures of TCR breadth and depth may have fallen short of total T cell responses.

Sequencing used immunoSEQ multiplex PCR; TCRdb keeps in-frame clones, though not all of them. Found here are some 300,000 clones, 85% of them singletons; the top ten hold 2% to 2.5%. Treatment of the sample: over 15 received Ad26.COV2.S at low or high dose, single or two shots; about 5 received placebo; per-sample allocation not given. Repertoires come from day 63 after the first vaccine or placebo injection. The sequence was collected from a person between 18 and 65 years old who received the Ad26.COV2.S COVID-19 vaccine or a placebo. Sequences were derived from peripheral blood, sampled in a trial of Ad26.COV2.S vaccine versus placebo.

The CDR3 reads CASSVVVQGAEAFF. The CDR3 coding sequence is TGTGCCAGCAGCGTAGTAGTACAGGGGGCTGAAGCTTTCTTT. The chain couples TRBV9 to TRBJ1-1, with 8 bases lining up with TRBD1. Germline V gene lookup returns CDR1 SGDLS and CDR2 YYNGEE. V lost 0 bases and J lost 6; bases outside the gene matches: 4. This CDR3 region has 14 residues.